This T cell receptor (beta chain) was obtained from a study of Ad26.COV2.S vaccination and SARS-CoV-2 variants. Turning to the study itself: Donor had been placed in the Ad26.COV2.S arm of the COV1001 trial. Once or twice, 56 days apart, Ad26.COV2.S was delivered intramuscularly.

Clones were read by immunoSEQ multiplex PCR, and TCRdb kept only the in-frame ones, dropping some. The sample consists of around 340,000 clones, 88% of them appearing once. Per germline, CDR1 LNHNV and CDR2 YYDKDF (reference sequence). The V and J ends lost 4 bases and 0 bases respectively, with 6 bases between them. CDR3 size: 14 residues. Comments on this clone: The antigen is undetermined.

Study-wide findings and caveats: Once vaccination had occurred, spike-specific CD8+ and CD4+ T cell responses reportedly showed substantial breadth.

Treatment described: roughly 20 received Ad26.COV2.S at low or high dose, single or two shots; roughly five received placebo; per-sample allocation not given. Specimens were obtained on day 63 following the first vaccine or placebo injection. Vaccination used an Ad26 vector expressing Wuhan-strain SARS-CoV-2 spike. The source of this sequence is a person between 18 and 60 years old who received the Ad26.COV2.S COVID-19 vaccine or a placebo. This chain connects TRBV15 to TRBJ1-4; D is uncertain. Sample: peripheral blood, taken in a trial of Ad26.COV2.S vaccine versus placebo. The CDR3: CATSNSATNEKLFF. Here the CDR3 DNA reads TGTGCCACCAGCAACAGTGCAACTAATGAAAAACTGTTTTTT.